This T cell receptor beta chain was observed in a study of CD8+CD57+ T cells in acquired aplastic anemia. About the study: Isolated CD4+ and CD8+ cells, once sorted, yielded DNA averaging about 3.1 ug. Reads per healthy sample averaged about 10 million (CD4+) and under 13 million (CD8+). General observations from the study: Between patients and controls, CD8+ Simpson's diversity did not vary significantly. The number of CD8+ CDR3 sequences shared by patients and controls was twenty-nine.

With regard to this clonotype: What it binds is not known.

For CDR3 and TCR beta VDJ profiling, genomic DNA was the template used. TCRdb reanalysed the reads using MiXCR and keeps one entry per CDR3 protein. The data hold 190,000 or so distinct CDR3 sequences, with 61% observed a single time. Germline-derived CDR1 and CDR2 are SEHNR and FQNEAQ (reference sequence). The CDR3 is 15 residues long. V lost 3 bases to trimming and J lost 0 bases, with 9 bases between them. Source material: sorted CD4+, CD8+, or CD8+CD57+ T cells (not recorded which) from PBMCs. The TCR sequence derives from a human donor in good health. This chain joins TRBV7-9 and TRBJ2-1; D gene uncertain. The CDR3, as DNA: TGTGCCAGCAGCTTTCAGGCCAGCTCCTACAATGAGCAGTTCTTC. This encodes CASSFQASSYNEQFF.